This T cell receptor (beta chain) was captured by sequencing in a study of blood T cell repertoires in COVID-19. Study information: PBMCs, B-cell-depleted T cells, or T cells provided the cDNA or gDNA that made up the material.

A few counts support this clone. V lost 4 bases and J lost 2; bases outside the gene matches: 8. In germline, CDR1 is SGHDT, CDR2 YYEEEE. The length of the CDR3 is 15 residues. TCRdb's copy holds only in-frame clones and misses some; the assay was immunoSEQ multiplex PCR. The top ten hold approximately 9% of the sample, which has hundreds of thousands of clones, about 87% seen once. The chain is built from TRBV5-6 and TRBJ2-7; TRBD2 aligns across 8 bases. Material: PBMCs or T cells enriched from blood (not recorded which). The receptor comes from a woman between 18 and 30 years old who had recovered from COVID-19. As DNA, the CDR3 is TGTGCCAGCAGCGCAAACCTAGCGGGCCCCTACGAGCAGTACTTC. It translates to CASSANLAGPYEQYF.